The clone carrying this T cell receptor (beta chain) was seen ten or more times. Its target is not known. Constant-region reverse primers amplified full-length variable regions, followed by semi-nested Nested Universal Primer A PCR. TCRdb recomputed calls from the 5' RACE reads with MiXCR, one row per CDR3 protein. The sample lists roughly 8,500 distinct CDR3 sequences; around 28% were seen once. General observations from the study: Tumor Treg TCRs overlapped most with tumor naive CD4+ cells.

Germline CDR1 is KGHDR and CDR2 is SFDVKD. The CDR3 is 14 residues long. The junction had 3 bases not matched to a gene; V was cut back by 3 bases and J by 4 bases. Sequencing was done on a sample of naive CD4+ T cells sorted from a lymph node. As for subset: naive CD4+ T cells, CD4+CD45RA+CD25-. This TCR derives from a female donor with breast cancer. The chain carries TRBV24-1 and TRBJ2-5; 8 nucleotides line up with TRBD1. The CDR3 region has the DNA TGTGCCACCAGTGATACCGGGACAGGAGAGACCCAGTACTTC. The encoded protein is CATSDTGTGETQYF.